This entry describes one TCR beta chain. The sample is drawn from a study of blood T cell repertoires in COVID-19. Study overall: Donors in the United States, Italy and Spain gave samples during acute or convalescent COVID-19.

Source study methods: Amplification from reference gene primers served as the basis for estimated nucleated cell counts. Profiling relied on immunoSEQ multiplex PCR, and the TCRdb table lists in-frame clones only, not all of them. The V and J calls and clone size come from that table; D and trimming were worked out from the DNA. The table records approximately 290,000 clones, approximately 90% of them present only once. The CDR3 is 13 amino acids. Germline values: CDR1 LGHDT, CDR2 YNNKEL (reference sequence). Trimming took off 4 bases at V and 7 bases at J, with 11 bases between the two ends. This clonotype originated in a man aged 25 to 40 with acute or convalescent COVID-19. Material for sequencing was peripheral blood. This chain links TRBV3-1 (or the pseudogene TRBV3-2) with TRBJ1-5; D not resolved. The CDR3 DNA is TGTGCCAGCAGCCTAGGGAGTGGGCAGCCCCAGCATTTT. Its translation: CASSLGSGQPQHF.